This T cell receptor beta chain was observed in a study of blood T cell repertoires in COVID-19. Study-wide background: Some COVID-19 samples were acute and others convalescent; all came from the United States, Italy and Spain.

The authors' processing: Using reference gene primer amplification, nucleated cell counts were estimated. The data were produced by immunoSEQ multiplex PCR, yet TCRdb's version contains in-frame clones alone and is incomplete. V and J calls and clone size follow that table, whereas D and trimming were derived from the DNA. The sample includes about 82,000 clones, 78% of them seen just once. Trimming took 6 bases from V and 5 from J, leaving 8 bases between them. The germline V gene encodes CDR1 SNHLY and CDR2 FYNNEI. The CDR3 consists of 12 residues. Seattle-derived patients entered the study during active infection and were followed longitudinally.

The V and J genes are TRBV2 and TRBJ1-5, with D uncertain. The sequencing input was peripheral blood. The receptor's source is a man between 60 and 75 years old with COVID-19, enrolled during active disease. The CDR3 DNA sequence: TGTGCCAGCAGGGGGAGTGATCAGCCCCAGCATTTT. It is translated as CASRGSDQPQHF.